Listed below are T cell receptor beta chains from one sample, sequenced in a study of shared clonotypes between healthy human individuals. Assay: immunoSEQ multiplex PCR; the TCRdb copy retains only in-frame clones and omits some. This table holds some 200,000 clones, just under 95% found once. The sample taken for sequencing was naive CD4+ T cells sorted from blood. These receptor sequences come from a woman aged 25-40 years in good health. Each CDR3 is given with its conserved first and last residue. The D gene is left open where the match is weak. Expanded clones are given a class, and other clones once, few, many or no size at all.

J: TRBJ2-3; size: -; V: TRBV15; D: -; DNA: TGTGCCACCAGCAGGAAGGAGGATACGCAGTATTTT; CDR3: CATSRKEDTQYF
J: TRBJ2-7; size: -; V: TRBV19; D: TRBD1; DNA: TGTGCCAGCCGGGGACAGGGAGCCTACGAGCAGTACTTC; CDR3: CASRGQGAYEQYF
J: TRBJ1-2; size: few; V: TRBV5-4; D: -; DNA: TGTGCCAGCAGCTTGGAGGGACCCAGGACAGGCTACACCTTC; CDR3: CASSLEGPRTGYTF
J: TRBJ2-7; size: -; V: TRBV5-1; D: -; DNA: TGCGCCAGCAGCTTGGGGACAGAGCAGTACTTC; CDR3: CASSLGTEQYF
J: TRBJ1-2; size: few; V: TRBV9; D: -; DNA: TGTGCCAGCAGCGTAGACGGGAGCTATGGCTACACCTTC; CDR3: CASSVDGSYGYTF
J: TRBJ2-1; size: -; V: TRBV15; D: TRBD1; DNA: TGTGCCACCAGCAGAGGGGTACAGGGGAACAATGAGCAGTTCTTC; CDR3: CATSRGVQGNNEQFF
J: TRBJ2-6; size: -; V: TRBV13; D: -; DNA: TGTGCCAGCAGCTTATGGGGAAGTGGGGCCAACGTCCTGACTTTC; CDR3: CASSLWGSGANVLTF
J: TRBJ1-1; size: -; V: TRBV12-5; D: -; DNA: TGTGCTAGTGGTTTGGTTCTTGGGACACACATGAACACTGAAGCTTTCTTT; CDR3: CASGLVLGTHMNTEAFF
J: TRBJ2-7; size: -; V: TRBV7-8; D: -; DNA: TGTGCCAGCAGCTTAGAGCTAGCAGGGGCCTACGAGCAGTACTTC; CDR3: CASSLELAGAYEQYF
J: TRBJ2-7; size: -; V: TRBV10-3; D: TRBD1; DNA: TGTGCCATCAGTGAGTGGGAACCGGGACAGGTTTACTTC; CDR3: CAISEWEPGQVYF
J: TRBJ2-7; size: -; V: TRBV28; D: -; DNA: TGTGCCAGCAGCCTGCATCGCGAGCAGTACTTC; CDR3: CASSLHREQYF
J: TRBJ2-1; size: -; V: TRBV6-4; D: TRBD2; DNA: TGTGCCAGCAGTGCCTCGGGGGGGAATGAGCAGTTCTTC; CDR3: CASSASGGNEQFF
J: TRBJ1-1; size: -; V: TRBV18; D: -; DNA: TGTGCCAGCTCGTCTTCAGGGGACTCTGAAGCTTTCTTT; CDR3: CASSSSGDSEAFF
J: TRBJ2-6; size: -; V: TRBV28; D: -; DNA: TGTGCCAGCACATCTGGGGCCAACGTCCTGACTTTC; CDR3: CASTSGANVLTF
J: TRBJ2-7; size: once; V: TRBV7-2; D: -; DNA: TGTGCCAGCAGTTTCACCGGGGCCCACGAGCAGTACTTC; CDR3: CASSFTGAHEQYF
J: TRBJ2-1; size: -; V: TRBV28; D: TRBD1; DNA: TGTGCCAGCAGTCACGCCGGGACAGGGTCCAATGAGCAGTTCTTC; CDR3: CASSHAGTGSNEQFF
J: TRBJ2-3; size: -; V: TRBV27; D: -; DNA: TGTGCCAGCAGTTTGCGAGATACGCAGTATTTT; CDR3: CASSLRDTQYF
J: TRBJ2-7; size: -; V: TRBV27; D: TRBD2; DNA: TGTGCCAGCAGGCTACTCAGCGGGAGGGGATATCACGAGCAGTACTTC; CDR3: CASRLLSGRGYHEQYF
J: TRBJ2-7; size: -; V: TRBV27; D: TRBD2; DNA: TGTGCCAGCAGAGGGTCTAGCGGCAACTCCTACGAGCAGTACTTC; CDR3: CASRGSSGNSYEQYF
J: TRBJ2-2; size: -; V: TRBV5-5; D: -; DNA: TGTGCCAGCAGCTTGGTACAGGGTATGGCCGGGGAGCTGTTTTTT; CDR3: CASSLVQGMAGELFF
J: TRBJ1-1; size: -; V: TRBV4-1; D: TRBD1; DNA: TGCGCCAGCAGTAACACAGGGGGAAGGGGCACTGAAGCTTTCTTT; CDR3: CASSNTGGRGTEAFF
J: TRBJ2-7; size: -; V: TRBV28; D: TRBD1; DNA: TGTGCCAGCAGGCTAGGACAGGGTCTGGGATCCTACGAGCAGTACTTC; CDR3: CASRLGQGLGSYEQYF
J: TRBJ2-1; size: -; V: TRBV27; D: TRBD2; DNA: TGTGCCAGCAGTTCCCCCAGCGGGAGAAAGCATGAGCAGTTCTTC; CDR3: CASSSPSGRKHEQFF
J: TRBJ1-2; size: -; V: TRBV28; D: TRBD1; DNA: TGTGCCAGCAGGACAGGGCCTAACTATGGCTACACCTTC; CDR3: CASRTGPNYGYTF
J: TRBJ2-7; size: -; V: TRBV10-2; D: -; DNA: TGCGCCAGCAGTGATGGGGTGCGGGAACCTATTCTCGAGCAGTACTTC; CDR3: CASSDGVREPILEQYF
J: TRBJ1-2; size: -; V: TRBV28; D: -; DNA: TGTGCCAGCAGATGCTATGGCTACACCTTC; CDR3: CASRCYGYTF
J: TRBJ1-5; size: once; V: TRBV18; D: -; DNA: TGTGCCAGCTCACCAGACGACGGCAATCAGCCCCAGCATTTT; CDR3: CASSPDDGNQPQHF
J: TRBJ1-4; size: -; V: TRBV4-2; D: TRBD1; DNA: TGTGCCAGCAGCCAAAATCCTACAGGGGGAGAAAAACTGTTTTTT; CDR3: CASSQNPTGGEKLFF
J: TRBJ1-5; size: -; V: TRBV19; D: TRBD1; DNA: TGTGCCAGTAGTCTCCGGAGAGGGGGCGCGGGTCAGCCCCAGCATTTT; CDR3: CASSLRRGGAGQPQHF
J: TRBJ1-3; size: once; V: TRBV15; D: -; DNA: TGTGCCACCAGCAGTCCAGGGCTGGGGTCAGGAAACACCATATATTTT; CDR3: CATSSPGLGSGNTIYF
J: TRBJ1-2; size: -; V: TRBV9; D: -; DNA: TGTGCCAGCTCTGCTGGTCAGACAGATAACTATGGCTACACCTTC; CDR3: CASSAGQTDNYGYTF
J: TRBJ2-1; size: -; V: TRBV5-1; D: TRBD2; DNA: TGCGCCAGCAGCTTGGATACGCGACTAGCGGGGGGGCTTCAATCGCAGTTCTTC; CDR3: CASSLDTRLAGGLQSQFF
J: TRBJ1-2; size: -; V: TRBV2; D: -; DNA: TGTGCCAGCAGTGGTCGGGGGGGGACGGGAGGCTACACCTTC; CDR3: CASSGRGGTGGYTF
J: TRBJ2-7; size: -; V: TRBV11-2; D: TRBD2; DNA: TGTGCCAGCAGCAGTTGGAGCGGGATCTACGAGCAGTACTTC; CDR3: CASSSWSGIYEQYF
J: TRBJ1-3; size: -; V: TRBV2; D: -; DNA: TGTGCCAGCAGTGATGGGTATAATGGAAACACCATATATTTT; CDR3: CASSDGYNGNTIYF
J: TRBJ2-7; size: -; V: TRBV7-8; D: -; DNA: TGTGCCAGCAGCTTACTCCTAGCTTGGTACGAGCAGTACTTC; CDR3: CASSLLLAWYEQYF
J: TRBJ2-3; size: -; V: TRBV7-6; D: -; DNA: TGTGCCAGCAGCTTTGGGCTATACCACACAGATACGCAGTATTTT; CDR3: CASSFGLYHTDTQYF
J: TRBJ2-7; size: -; V: TRBV7-2; D: TRBD2; DNA: TGTGCCAGCAGCTTGGATAGCGGGAGCTCCGAGCAGTACTTC; CDR3: CASSLDSGSSEQYF
J: TRBJ1-2; size: -; V: TRBV5-5; D: -; DNA: TGTGCCAGCAGCTTGGTGGGCGGCCCCGGGAGTCCCTATGGCTACACCTTC; CDR3: CASSLVGGPGSPYGYTF
J: TRBJ1-1; size: -; V: TRBV18; D: TRBD1; DNA: TGTGCCAGCTCACTACGACAGGGCCTTGAAACTGAAGCTTTCTTT; CDR3: CASSLRQGLETEAFF
J: TRBJ1-1; size: -; V: TRBV4-1; D: -; DNA: TGCGCCAGCAGCCAAGAGGGGAGATTGAACACTGAAGCTTTCTTT; CDR3: CASSQEGRLNTEAFF
J: TRBJ2-2; size: -; V: TRBV11-2; D: -; DNA: TGTGCCAGCAGCTTAGTAGAGGATACCGGGGAGCTGTTTTTT; CDR3: CASSLVEDTGELFF
J: TRBJ1-1; size: -; V: TRBV28; D: -; DNA: TGTGCCAGCAGGGATTTCGCTGAAGCTTTCTTT; CDR3: CASRDFAEAFF
J: TRBJ2-7; size: -; V: TRBV30; D: TRBD1; DNA: TGTGCCTGGAGTGGGGACAGGTCTTTTGGATCCTACGAGCAGTACTTC; CDR3: CAWSGDRSFGSYEQYF
J: TRBJ2-1; size: -; V: TRBV7-9; D: -; DNA: TGTGCCAGCAGAGCTAGCTACCAGAATCCAGTCAATGAGCAGTTCTTC; CDR3: CASRASYQNPVNEQFF
J: TRBJ2-3; size: once; V: TRBV18; D: TRBD2; DNA: TGTGCCAGCTCACCACGGACTAGCGGCACAGATACGCAGTATTTT; CDR3: CASSPRTSGTDTQYF
J: TRBJ2-3; size: -; V: TRBV10-3; D: -; DNA: TGTGCCATCAGGGGTAGCGGAGGCGATACGCAGTATTTT; CDR3: CAIRGSGGDTQYF
J: TRBJ2-7; size: -; V: TRBV18; D: TRBD1; DNA: TGTGCCAGCTCACCGGTTGGACAGGTCGGGACCTACGAGCAGTACTTC; CDR3: CASSPVGQVGTYEQYF
J: TRBJ1-3; size: -; V: TRBV20-1; D: -; DNA: TGCAGTGCTAGGTGGGGGAACACCATATATTTT; CDR3: CSARWGNTIYF
J: TRBJ1-4; size: -; V: TRBV11-3; D: -; DNA: TGTGCCAGCAGCTTAGATTATATCACCATGGTGCGAAATGAAAAACTGTTTTTT; CDR3: CASSLDYITMVRNEKLFF
J: TRBJ2-1; size: -; V: TRBV18; D: TRBD2; DNA: TGTGCCAGCTCACCAGGGACTAGCGGTTTAAGCTCCTACAATGAGCAGTTCTTC; CDR3: CASSPGTSGLSSYNEQFF
J: TRBJ1-2; size: -; V: TRBV18; D: -; DNA: TGTGCCAGCTCACCGGGGCGGGGCGCGGACTATGGCTACACCTTC; CDR3: CASSPGRGADYGYTF
J: TRBJ2-3; size: -; V: TRBV7-3; D: TRBD2; DNA: TGTGCCAGCAGCCCAGGACTAGCGGGAGGGCGTTCAGATACGCAGTATTTT; CDR3: CASSPGLAGGRSDTQYF
J: TRBJ1-2; size: -; V: TRBV6-1; D: -; DNA: TGTGCCAGCAGTGAAGGCGGGGGGTATGGCTACACCTTC; CDR3: CASSEGGGYGYTF
J: TRBJ2-6; size: -; V: TRBV9; D: -; DNA: TGTGCCAGCAGCGTAGACTCTGGGGCCAACGTCCTGACTTTC; CDR3: CASSVDSGANVLTF
J: TRBJ1-4; size: -; V: TRBV7-9; D: -; DNA: TGTGCCAGCAGCTTAAATGGGCTTAAGGCTAATGAAAAACTGTTTTTT; CDR3: CASSLNGLKANEKLFF